The 10 T cell receptor beta chains presented below share a single source sample, sequenced in a study of OX40 agonist ivuxolimab in advanced cancers. The repertoire was sequenced with immunoSEQ multiplex PCR; TCRdb's copy has only in-frame clones and lacks some. Seen here are 50,000 to 65,000 clones, about 90% observed once, and the top ten hold approximately 3.5%. The input for sequencing was CD4+ or CD8+ T cells sorted from blood, taken in a trial of the OX40 agonist ivuxolimab. The source is an adult with an advanced solid tumor such as melanoma, head and neck, liver or kidney cancer.

The J gene is TRBJ2-2, the V gene TRBV18; possible D gene TRBD1, 5 bases. The CDR3 has 13 amino acids. V was clipped by 1 base and J by 5 bases, with 5 bases between them. Germline CDR1 is KGHSH and CDR2 is LQKENI. CDR3 loop: CASSPQGTGELFF. In DNA form, the CDR3 reads TGTGCCAGCTCACCACAGGGGACCGGGGAGCTGTTTTTT.

V gene TRBV27 combines with J gene TRBJ2-1; D gene unclear. Trimming removed 1 base at V and 0 bases at J, with 10 bases between. This CDR3 has 16 amino acids. Germline V lookup: CDR1 MNHEY, CDR2 SMNVEV (reference sequence). The CDR3 DNA reads as TGTGCCAGCAGTTTATTTCGAAAACTCTCCTACAATGAGCAGTTCTTC. This translates into CASSLFRKLSYNEQFF.

The DNA of the CDR3 is TGTGCCAGCGGTAACTTACTAGCGGGAGGCACAGATACGCAGTATTTT. Translating gives CASGNLLAGGTDTQYF. The chain combines TRBV28 with TRBJ2-3; 11 positions match TRBD2. V gave up 8 bases and J gave up 1 base; unmatched junction bases: 8. Germline CDR1 reads MDHEN; CDR2 reads SYDVKM. There are 16 residues in the CDR3.

The V and J genes are TRBV11-2 and TRBJ1-2; 8 nucleotides match TRBD1. Germline V gives CDR1 SGHAT, CDR2 FQNNGV. Germline trimming cut 0 bases from V and 4 bases from J; bases unmatched to any gene: 7. The CDR3 runs to 16 residues. The CDR3 coding sequence is TGTGCCAGCAGCTTAGATTTTAGGACAGGGAGCTATGGCTACACCTTC. This sequence encodes CASSLDFRTGSYGYTF.

The chain has TRBV28 and TRBJ2-2; possibly TRBD2 for D (5 bases). CDR1 and CDR2 (germline): MDHEN, SYDVKM. The germline V and J ends were trimmed by 4 bases and 2 bases, with 17 bases remaining between them. The CDR3 spans 17 residues. CDR3 coding DNA: TGTGCCAGCAGTTGGTTCGGGCGGGCCCTAAACACCGGGGAGCTGTTTTTT. Protein sequence: CASSWFGRALNTGELFF.

The genes are TRBV29-1 and TRBJ1-1, with D possibly being TRBD1 (5 bases). V was trimmed by 2 bases and J by 6 bases, leaving 13 bases between them. This CDR3 is built from 13 residues. Germline values: CDR1 SQVTM, CDR2 ANQGSEA. This chain's CDR3 is CSVEKGAPAEAFF. Here the CDR3 DNA reads TGCAGCGTTGAAAAAGGGGCCCCGGCTGAAGCTTTCTTT.

The sample holds a few counts of this clone. The chain couples TRBV15 to TRBJ2-7; tentatively, D is TRBD1 or TRBD2 (5 bases each). This CDR3 comprises 14 residues. V was pared by 1 base and J by 0 bases, with 7 bases between. Germline values: CDR1 LNHNV, CDR2 YYDKDF (reference sequence). CDR3 nucleotide sequence: TGTGCCACCAGCAGAGGGGACCACTCCTACGAGCAGTACTTC. Translation gives CATSRGDHSYEQYF.

The chain carries TRBV4-3 and TRBJ2-5; D is unclear. The CDR3 is 15 residues long. V gave up 0 bases and J gave up 4 bases, with 12 bases separating them. Germline V gene data show CDR1 as LGHNA and CDR2 as YSLEER. The CDR3, as DNA: TGCGCCAGCAGCCAAGATCGGATAATAGGAGAGACCCAGTACTTC. This translates into CASSQDRIIGETQYF.

The gene calls are TRBV11-1 and TRBJ2-1; 10 positions match TRBD2. The length of the CDR3 is 15 residues. The V gene's germline CDR1 is SGHAT and CDR2 FQDESV (reference sequence). Trimming at V came to 5 bases and at J to 5 bases, leaving 6 bases not matched to a gene. CDR3 in amino acids: CASSTGTSVNNEQFF. The CDR3 DNA is TGTGCCAGCAGCACCGGGACTAGCGTTAACAATGAGCAGTTCTTC.

The rearrangement links TRBV30 to TRBJ2-5; 13 bases agree with TRBD2. CDR3 length equals 15 residues. Trimming cost V 2 bases and J 4 bases; bases outside gene matches: 4. CDR1 is GTSNPN and CDR2 is SVGIG in the germline V gene (reference sequence). The CDR3 loop is CAWSRTSGRIETQYF. DNA for the CDR3: TGTGCCTGGAGTCGGACTAGCGGGAGAATAGAGACCCAGTACTTC.